This TCR beta chain emerged from a study of cytomegalovirus exposure and HLA in healthy donors. The study sampled nominally healthy donors, though unrecorded immune exposures were likely. As for this clone: Its antigen is not known.

Use of 60 Vbeta and 13 Jbeta primers characterized the PCR. The repertoire was sequenced with immunoSEQ multiplex PCR; TCRdb's copy has only in-frame clones and lacks some. The sample records about 150,000 clones, approximately 85% being singletons. Study-level results: As was reported, the HLA-A and HLA-B alleles of most subjects were accurately predicted from TCR beta sequences. Solely CMV serostatus was available to characterize immune exposure. Highly shared sequence variants in one cluster were likely a sequencing artifact.

V trimming: 7 bases; J trimming: 4 bases; junction bases outside the gene matches: 6. CDR1 is MNHEY and CDR2 is SVGAGI in the germline V gene. The CDR3 covers 13 residues. This receptor was taken from a woman between 18 and 30 years old in good health and CMV-seronegative. Sequencing input: PBMCs. J is TRBJ1-2 and V is TRBV6-5, with 7 positions matching TRBD1. The CDR3 sequence: CASIGQDVYGYTF. As DNA, the CDR3 is TGTGCCAGCATTGGACAGGATGTCTATGGCTACACCTTC.